This T cell receptor (beta chain) is from a study of technical replicates of blood from several donors. Using immunoSEQ multiplex PCR, the repertoire was profiled, and TCRdb retains in-frame clones only, with some absent. The sample has approximately 73,000 clones; about nine tenths are singletons. V lost 4 bases to trimming and J lost 7 bases; unmatched junction nucleotides: 7. The CDR3 is 13 amino acids. Germline CDR1 and CDR2: SGDLS and YYNGEE. Sample: T cells isolated from PBMCs. The chain has TRBV9 and TRBJ2-7; 8 bases match TRBD2. This sequence originates from a human donor in good health. The CDR3 nucleotides read TGTGCCAGCAGCCGGGAGGGCCTAGGGGAGCAGTACTTC. Translated, it gives CASSREGLGEQYF. Complete variable domain (other parts from reference TRBV9 and TRBJ2-7): DSGVTQTPKHLITATGQRVTLRCSPRSGDLSVYWYQQSLDQGLQFLIQYYNGEERAKGNILERFSAQQFPDLHSELNLSSLELGDSALYFCASSREGLGEQYFGPGTRLTVT.